This TCR beta chain originates from a study of T cell changes during pregnancy in multiple sclerosis. Sequencing used immunoSEQ multiplex PCR; TCRdb keeps in-frame clones, though not all of them. This table holds approximately 90,000 clones, around 90% found once. This clone was picked up one time. Sequencing used peripheral blood, obtained before pregnancy. The source of this sequence is a female donor with multiple sclerosis, enrolled in a pregnancy study.

The CDR3 protein is CASSTGYETQYF. The CDR3 nucleotides read TGTGCCAGCTCGACAGGGTACGAGACCCAGTACTTC. The genes are TRBV6-6 and TRBJ2-5, with 7 bases identical to TRBD1. V was pared by 8 bases and J by 5 bases, with 5 bases of the junction left unmatched. This CDR3 has 12 residues. Per germline, CDR1 MNHNY and CDR2 SVGAGI (reference sequence).